A single sample gave rise to the 18 T cell receptor beta chains below, sequenced in a study of identical twins. In TCRdb, the 5' RACE reads were re-called with MiXCR into one record per CDR3 protein. Of 1.5 million to 2 million distinct CDR3 sequences in the sample, roughly a third were seen once. The sequenced sample was cord blood. These receptors were taken from a newborn girl in good health.

Here the CDR3 reads CASSERASGIYFSYNEQFF. In DNA form, the CDR3 reads TGTGCCAGCAGCGAAAGGGCTAGCGGGATTTATTTCTCCTACAATGAGCAGTTCTTC. The chain uses TRBV3-1 and TRBJ2-1; 9 bases align to TRBD2. The J segment lost 0 bases and the V segment lost 5 bases, leaving 14 bases of the junction unmatched. Germline CDR1 reads LGHDT; CDR2 reads YNNKEL (reference sequence). The CDR3 sequence is 19 residues long.

The chain is built from TRBV28 and TRBJ2-1; 10 positions agree with TRBD2. Germline values: CDR1 MDHEN, CDR2 SYDVKM. V shed 6 bases and J 12 bases; nucleotides not matched to a gene: 5. The CDR3 runs to 12 residues. The CDR3 protein is CASSLAGVRQFF. In nucleotides, the CDR3 is TGTGCCAGCAGCCTAGCGGGAGTCAGGCAGTTCTTC.

This chain uses TRBV10-3 with TRBJ1-2, with 8 bases that match TRBD1. The trim removed 0 bases at V and 4 bases at J, leaving 7 bases unmatched. In germline, CDR1 is ENHRY, CDR2 SYGVKD. The CDR3 has 16 residues. This CDR3 reads CAISESGQGLGYGYTF. CDR3 DNA sequence: TGTGCCATCAGTGAGTCTGGACAGGGCCTAGGCTATGGCTACACCTTC.

This clonotype was seen only a few times. The chain joins TRBV28 to TRBJ1-5, with TRBD1 matching over 7 bases. V lost 5 bases, J lost 3 bases, and 13 bases stayed unmatched. This CDR3 has 17 residues. CDR1 MDHEN and CDR2 SYDVKM come from the germline V gene. The CDR3 DNA is TGTGCCAGCAGTCTTACTCCGGACAGGCCTTCCAATCAGCCCCAGCATTTT. This sequence encodes CASSLTPDRPSNQPQHF.

This clonotype occurred a few times. The chain is built from TRBV21-1 and TRBJ2-5; no check of the table's D call, TRBD1, against the DNA was made. TRBV21-1 is noted as a pseudogene. This CDR3 spans 15 amino acids. Written as DNA, the CDR3 is TGTGCCAGCATCACCCGGGCCAGAGCCCAAGAGACCCAGTACTTC. Encoded protein: CASITRARAQETQYF.

This chain links TRBV20-1 with TRBJ2-4; TRBD1 is a possible D gene (5 bases). Germline values: CDR1 DFQATT, CDR2 SNEGSKA (reference sequence). CDR3 length: 15 amino acids. The V end lost 5 bases, the J end lost 3 bases, and 17 bases lay between the germline ends. The CDR3 DNA follows: TGCAGTGCTTCCCTCTACAGGCAAGTCAAAAACATTCAGTACTTC. It specifies CSASLYRQVKNIQYF.

This clonotype has just a few counts. This sequence joins TRBV27 and TRBJ2-7, with 8 bases matching TRBD1. The V segment lost 4 bases and the J segment 2 bases; nucleotides outside the gene matches: 7. Germline CDR1 reads MNHEY; CDR2 reads SMNVEV (reference sequence). The CDR3 extends over 15 amino acids. CDR3 in amino acids: CASSYWTGNTYEQYF. CDR3 sequence (DNA): TGTGCCAGCAGTTATTGGACAGGGAATACCTACGAGCAGTACTTC.

The table lists this clonotype with a few counts. The rearrangement uses TRBV12-3 or TRBV12-4 and TRBJ2-3; 11 positions match TRBD2. V trimming: 5 bases; J trimming: 5 bases; junction bases outside the gene matches: 12. CDR3 length: 17 residues. CDR3 sequence (DNA): TGTGCCAGCAGTCCCAGACTAGCGGGGTCGACTCTAGATACGCAGTATTTT. It yields the protein CASSPRLAGSTLDTQYF.

The genes are TRBV18 and TRBJ2-3; tentatively, D is TRBD2 (6 bases). V lost 4 bases and J lost 3, with 17 bases in between. CDR3 length: 16 residues. CDR1 KGHSH and CDR2 LQKENI come from the germline V gene. This CDR3 is CASSQRTGTVTDTQYF. CDR3 nucleotide sequence: TGTGCCAGCTCACAGCGAACCGGGACTGTAACAGATACGCAGTATTTT.

This clonotype has just a few counts. This chain links TRBV28 with TRBJ1-5; D is unresolved. Germline CDR1 and CDR2: MDHEN and SYDVKM. This CDR3 comprises 20 residues. The V end lost 5 bases, the J end lost 0 bases, and 26 bases lay between the germline ends. The CDR3 DNA reads TGTGCCAGCAGTCCCAGTAGGTGGACCTCCCCAGACTATAGCAATCAGCCCCAGCATTTT. Its translation is CASSPSRWTSPDYSNQPQHF.

This clonotype was picked up a small number of times. This chain connects TRBV29-1 to TRBJ2-1; TRBD2 might be the D (7 bases). CDR3 length: 11 amino acids. Germline values: CDR1 SQVTM, CDR2 ANQGSEA. Trimming removed 2 bases from V and 10 bases from J, with 9 bases in between. CDR3 sequence: CSVERGAEQFF. In DNA, the CDR3 is TGCAGCGTTGAACGGGGGGCCGAGCAGTTCTTC.

The chain has TRBV5-1 and TRBJ2-5; D not certain. The J call may not be correct, given that the DNA end is closer to TRBJ2-7. Looked up from germline, CDR1 is SGHRS and CDR2 is YFSETQ. The CDR3 is made up of 13 amino acids. The CDR3 nucleotides read TGCGCCAGCAGCCCCGAATTTCCCTACGAGCAGTACTTC. This sequence encodes CASSPEFPYEQYF.

This clonotype was seen a few times. V and J are TRBV16 and TRBJ1-1; 7 bases line up with TRBD1. Germline CDR1 reads KGHSY; CDR2 reads FQNENV. V shed 1 base, J shed 7 bases, and the junction held 3 bases outside the gene matches. The CDR3 extends over 13 amino acids. The CDR3 DNA reads as TGTGCCAGCAGCCAATGGGGACAGATTGAAGCTTTCTTT. Translating it yields CASSQWGQIEAFF.

The rearrangement joins TRBV28 to TRBJ1-1, with 8 bases lining up with TRBD1. This CDR3 has 14 amino acids. Germline lookup yields CDR1 MDHEN and CDR2 SYDVKM. The V gene end was trimmed by 5 bases and the J gene end by 5 bases; junction bases not matched to a gene: 7. The CDR3: CASSPTDRATEAFF. The CDR3 DNA reads as TGTGCCAGCAGTCCAACGGACAGGGCGACTGAAGCTTTCTTT.

The table lists this clonotype with a few counts. The chain joins TRBV6-5 to TRBJ1-5; no clear D. The CDR3 is 16 amino acids. The germline V gene has CDR1 MNHEY and CDR2 SVGAGI. Trimming removed 0 bases at V and 2 bases at J, with 11 bases between. As DNA, the CDR3 is TGTGCCAGCAGTTACTCCGGTGGACGGGGCAATCAGCCCCAGCATTTT. It translates to CASSYSGGRGNQPQHF.

This chain connects TRBV6-5 to TRBJ2-7, with a weak D call TRBD1 (6 bases). The germline CDR1 and CDR2 sequences are MNHEY and SVGAGI. V shed 6 bases and J shed 2 bases, with 14 bases lying between them. The CDR3 runs to 14 residues. CDR3 in amino acids: CASSSSGTTYEQYF. CDR3 sequence (DNA): TGTGCCAGCAGCTCTTCCGGGACAACCTACGAGCAGTACTTC.

The V and J genes are TRBV6-1 and TRBJ2-7; 9 bases match TRBD1. V shed 2 bases, J shed 3 bases, and the junction held 5 bases outside the gene matches. CDR1 MNHNS and CDR2 SASEGT come from the germline V gene. The CDR3 runs 15 residues. The CDR3 is CASSEPGQGDYEQYF. For the CDR3, the DNA is TGTGCCAGCAGTGAACCGGGACAGGGTGACTACGAGCAGTACTTC.

This rearrangement joins TRBV6-4 to TRBJ1-2; D uncertain. Trimming left V 0 bases short and J 4 bases short, with 6 bases between. The CDR3 consists of 13 residues. Germline V gives CDR1 MRHNA, CDR2 SNTAGT. CDR3 residues: CASSDSYGYGYTF. The DNA for the CDR3 is TGTGCCAGCAGTGACTCGTACGGCTATGGCTACACCTTC.